The source of this T cell receptor beta chain is a study of blood T cell repertoires in COVID-19. Study information: Sites in the United States, Italy and Spain provided acute and convalescent COVID-19 samples.

The data were produced by immunoSEQ multiplex PCR, yet TCRdb's version contains in-frame clones alone and is incomplete. The sample has a few hundred thousand clones, around 83% seen once; the top ten hold 5.1%. The CDR3 consists of 15 residues. Recovered Cohort 3 donors showed two negative PCRs, clearance, or symptom resolution. The specimen sequenced was PBMCs or T cells enriched from blood (not recorded which). This chain links TRBV7-5 with TRBJ1-4; TRBD1 is taken as the D call from the table, unchecked against the DNA. TRBV7-5 is deemed a pseudogene. The sequence derives from a woman aged 45-59 years who had recovered from COVID-19. The CDR3 sequence is CARSLVEHPEEKLFF. CDR3 DNA sequence: TGTGCCAGAAGCTTAGTCGAACACCCCGAAGAAAAACTGTTTTTT.